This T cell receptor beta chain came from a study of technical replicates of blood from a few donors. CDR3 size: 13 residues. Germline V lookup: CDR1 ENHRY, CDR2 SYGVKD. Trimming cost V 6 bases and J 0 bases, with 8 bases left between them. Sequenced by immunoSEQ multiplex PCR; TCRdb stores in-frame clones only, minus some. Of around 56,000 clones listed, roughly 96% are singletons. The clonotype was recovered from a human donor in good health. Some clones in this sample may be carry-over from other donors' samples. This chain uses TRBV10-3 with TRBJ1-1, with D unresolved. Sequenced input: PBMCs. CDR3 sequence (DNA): TGTGCCATCAGGCTGGACTTGAACACTGAAGCTTTCTTT. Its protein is CAIRLDLNTEAFF.